These 26 T cell receptor beta chains came from one sample sequenced in a study of blood T cell repertoires in COVID-19. TCRdb's copy holds only in-frame clones and misses some; the assay was immunoSEQ multiplex PCR. The sample lists more than 85,000 clones; about 85% were seen once. The sample comprised peripheral blood. The receptors were gathered from a man older than 75 with active or convalescent COVID-19.

This chain uses TRBV30 with TRBJ2-7; 9 positions match TRBD1. The CDR3 loop spans 14 amino acids. The junction had 13 bases not matched to a gene; V was cut back by 7 bases and J by 6 bases. Germline V gene sequence: CDR1 GTSNPN, CDR2 SVGIG (reference sequence). CDR3 bases: TGTGCCTCGTTGACCGGGACAGGGCAAGGCGAGCAGTACTTC. Amino acids: CASLTGTGQGEQYF. The complete variable domain, with remaining parts taken from reference TRBV30 and TRBJ2-7, reads SQTIHQWPATLVQPVGSPLSLECTVEGTSNPNLYWYRQAAGRGLQLLFYSVGIGQISSEVPQNLSASRPQDRQFILSSKKLLLSDSGFYLCASLTGTGQGEQYFGPGTRLTVT.

The J gene is TRBJ2-7, the V gene TRBV10-3; a possible D gene is TRBD1 (6 bases). Germline CDR1 is ENHRY and CDR2 is SYGVKD. The V end lost 5 bases, the J end lost 6 bases, and 14 bases lay between the germline ends. This CDR3 is built from 13 residues. CDR3 bases: TGTGCCATCAGTCCACCCCAGGGGCCCGAGCAGTACTTC. This sequence encodes CAISPPQGPEQYF.

This clone was seen a single time. The chain links TRBV7-2 to TRBJ1-2; D uncertain. The V end lost 1 base, the J end lost 4 bases, and 7 bases lay between the germline ends. The CDR3 covers 13 residues. Per germline, CDR1 SGHTA and CDR2 FQGNSA. The CDR3 spells CASSLETVYGYTF. The DNA for the CDR3 is TGTGCCAGCAGCTTAGAGACTGTCTATGGCTACACCTTC. Variable domain in full (rest from reference TRBV7-2 and TRBJ1-2): GAGVSQSPSNKVTEKGKDVELRCDPISGHTALYWYRQSLGQGLEFLIYFQGNSAPDKSGLPSDRFSAERTGGSVSTLTIQRTQQEDSAVYLCASSLETVYGYTFGSGTRLTVV.

This sequence joins TRBV9 and TRBJ2-7; TRBD2 is a possible D gene (5 bases). Per germline, CDR1 SGDLS and CDR2 YYNGEE. Between the trimmed V and J ends, which lost 5 bases and 3 bases, there was a span of 12 bases. The CDR3 loop spans 13 amino acids. The CDR3 here is CASRSEGGYEQYF. The CDR3 DNA reads TGTGCCAGCAGATCAGAGGGCGGCTACGAGCAGTACTTC. Full variable domain (remainder filled in from reference TRBV9 and TRBJ2-7): DSGVTQTPKHLITATGQRVTLRCSPRSGDLSVYWYQQSLDQGLQFLIQYYNGEERAKGNILERFSAQQFPDLHSELNLSSLELGDSALYFCASRSEGGYEQYFGPGTRLTVT.

This chain links TRBV7-2 with TRBJ2-5; TRBD1 matches 7 bases. The junction had 4 bases not matched to a gene; V was cut back by 5 bases and J by 1 base. CDR1 SGHTA and CDR2 FQGNSA come from the germline V gene. The CDR3 spans 14 residues. CDR3 nucleotide sequence: TGTGCCAGCAGCACCGGGACAGTCCAAGAGACCCAGTACTTC. It translates to CASSTGTVQETQYF.

The rearrangement joins TRBV19 to TRBJ1-5, with D unresolved. Germline V gives CDR1 LNHDA, CDR2 SQIVND (reference sequence). Trimming stripped 7 bases from V and 2 bases from J, with 9 bases between. The CDR3 has 13 amino acids. The CDR3 DNA follows: TGTGCCAGTACGAGGCTGGGCAATCAGCCCCAGCATTTT. Its translation is CASTRLGNQPQHF.

The gene calls are TRBV28 and TRBJ2-5, with unresolved D. The V end lost 7 bases, the J end lost 2 bases, and 5 bases lay between the germline ends. The CDR3 runs 11 residues. Per the germline V gene, CDR1 is MDHEN and CDR2 is SYDVKM. The CDR3 here is CASTSQETQYF. The CDR3 coding sequence is TGTGCCAGCACTAGTCAAGAGACCCAGTACTTC. The variable domain in full, completed from reference TRBV28 and TRBJ2-5, reads DVKVTQSSRYLVKRTGEKVFLECVQDMDHENMFWYRQDPGLGLRLIYFSYDVKMKEKGDIPEGYSVSREKKERFSLILESASTNQTSMYLCASTSQETQYFGPGTRLLVL.

V gene TRBV12-5 combines with J gene TRBJ2-1, with TRBD1 matching 9 bases. The germline CDR1 and CDR2 sequences are LGHNT and FRNRAP. The ends lost 6 bases at V and 9 bases at J; junction bases unmatched: 6. The CDR3 sequence is 13 residues long. The CDR3 is CASGEQGAGEQFF. The CDR3 nucleotides read TGTGCTAGTGGCGAACAGGGGGCAGGTGAGCAGTTCTTC.

CDR3 residues: CASSLGHEEPLEAFF. CDR3 coding DNA: TGTGCCAGCAGCTTAGGGCACGAAGAACCCCTTGAAGCTTTCTTT. The V and J genes are TRBV11-2 and TRBJ1-1; no reliable D call. Germline V CDR1 and CDR2: SGHAT, FQNNGV. Trimming pared 1 base from V and 7 bases from J, leaving 16 bases between. This CDR3 is 15 amino acids long.

This clone has a single count. The chain carries TRBV10-3 and TRBJ2-5; possibly TRBD2 for D (6 bases). V dropped 3 bases and J dropped 5 bases, with 13 bases sitting between them. This CDR3 region has 14 residues. Germline CDR1 ENHRY, CDR2 SYGVKD. The CDR3 here is CAISEGPGRETQYF. The CDR3 bases are TGTGCCATCAGTGAAGGGCCGGGGAGGGAGACCCAGTACTTC.

The V and J genes are TRBV15 and TRBJ1-1; TRBD1 matches 8 bases. V shed 3 bases, J shed 6 bases, and the junction held 12 bases outside the gene matches. The CDR3 extends over 16 amino acids. The germline V gene has CDR1 LNHNV and CDR2 YYDKDF (reference sequence). CDR3 sequence reads: CATSSPDRDFWAEAFF. As DNA, the CDR3 is TGTGCCACCAGCAGTCCGGACAGGGATTTTTGGGCTGAAGCTTTCTTT.

This chain connects TRBV28 to TRBJ2-7, with D perhaps matching TRBD1 (5 bases). V dropped 8 bases and J dropped 2 bases, with 10 bases sitting between them. The CDR3 has 12 residues. Per the germline V gene, CDR1 is MDHEN and CDR2 is SYDVKM. In DNA, the CDR3 is TGTGCCAGCCTGGGGCAGGCCTACGAGCAGTACTTC. Translated: CASLGQAYEQYF.

The chain uses TRBV3-1 (or the pseudogene TRBV3-2) and TRBJ1-4; TRBD1 might be the D (5 bases). The CDR3 totals 14 residues. Germline CDR1 and CDR2: LGHDT and YNNKEL (reference sequence). Trimming removed 4 bases from V and 8 bases from J, with 14 bases in between. The CDR3 nucleotides are TGTGCCAGCAGCCCGGTCCAGGGAGGAGAAAAACTGTTTTTT. This codes for CASSPVQGGEKLFF.

The V gene is TRBV6-1, the J gene TRBJ2-2; D is perhaps TRBD1 (6 bases). V was clipped by 2 bases and J by 5 bases, with 12 bases between them. The CDR3 runs 15 residues. Germline V gives CDR1 MNHNS, CDR2 SASEGT. The CDR3 sequence: CASSERPGVTGELFF. CDR3 nucleotide sequence: TGTGCCAGCAGTGAACGGCCAGGGGTTACCGGGGAGCTGTTTTTT.

The gene calls are TRBV5-1 and TRBJ1-1; no clear D gene. Deletions cut 4 bases from V and 0 bases from J, with 16 bases between. This CDR3 has 16 amino acids. Germline CDR1 and CDR2: SGHRS and YFSETQ. The CDR3 loop is CASSRTAGTLNTEAFF. CDR3 nucleotides: TGCGCCAGCAGCCGCACCGCAGGCACGTTGAACACTGAAGCTTTCTTT.

The rearrangement uses TRBV7-2 and TRBJ2-7; no reliable D call. Germline CDR1 is SGHTA and CDR2 is FQGNSA. This CDR3 is 13 amino acids long. The V end was cut by 4 bases, the J end by 6 bases, with 13 bases between. In nucleotides, the CDR3 is TGTGCCAGCAGCTCGAGCCCTGGTGGCGAGCAGTACTTC. Translated, it gives CASSSSPGGEQYF.

The chain joins TRBV5-1 to TRBJ1-1; maybe TRBD1 (5 bases). The V and J ends lost 6 bases and 3 bases respectively, with 30 bases between them. The CDR3 spans 19 residues. Germline V gives CDR1 SGHRS, CDR2 YFSETQ. CDR3 in amino acids: CASTFRKGQRSPRDTEAFF. The CDR3 DNA is TGCGCCAGCACCTTCAGGAAGGGGCAAAGAAGCCCCCGGGACACTGAAGCTTTCTTT.

The chain is built from TRBV7-8 and TRBJ2-1; 8 nucleotides line up with TRBD1. Trimming at V came to 5 bases and at J to 7 bases, leaving 13 bases not matched to a gene. CDR1 and CDR2 (germline): SGHVS, FQNEAQ. There are 16 residues in the CDR3. The CDR3 DNA reads as TGTGCCAGCAGCCATGGGGGACAGGCCCGAAGTAATGAGCAGTTCTTC. This translates into CASSHGGQARSNEQFF.

The chain employs TRBV6-6 and TRBJ1-4; 10 bases line up with TRBD1. Unmatched junction bases numbered 2, after V lost 4 bases and J lost 3 bases. The CDR3 covers 15 residues. Germline V gene sequence: CDR1 MNHNY, CDR2 SVGAGI (reference sequence). CDR3 DNA: TGTGCCAGCAGTTGGACAGGGGGAGCTAATGAAAAACTGTTTTTT. It codes for CASSWTGGANEKLFF.

The chain combines TRBV19 with TRBJ1-1, with D perhaps matching TRBD1 (5 bases). Germline CDR1 and CDR2: LNHDA and SQIVND (reference sequence). Between the trimmed V and J ends, which lost 6 bases and 6 bases, there was a span of 17 bases. The CDR3 contains 14 residues. As DNA, the CDR3 is TGTGCCAGTAGCCCGACCGGGGGAAGCGCTGAAGCTTTCTTT. Protein: CASSPTGGSAEAFF.

The chain uses TRBV10-2 and TRBJ2-7; 7 bases fit TRBD1. The CDR3 length is 12 residues. Per the germline V gene, CDR1 is WSHSY and CDR2 is SAAADI. V lost 6 bases, J lost 7 bases, and 6 bases stayed unmatched. The CDR3 bases are TGCGCCAGCAGAGGGGGCCCGCGAGAGCAGTACTTC. This sequence encodes CASRGGPREQYF.

This clone was seen a few times. The chain links TRBV18 to TRBJ1-2; possibly TRBD1 for D (6 bases). Germline V gives CDR1 KGHSH, CDR2 LQKENI. Trimming cost V 8 bases and J 1 base, with 11 bases left between them. This CDR3 has 13 residues. CDR3: CASQGILNYGYTF. In nucleotides, the CDR3 is TGTGCCAGCCAGGGGATCCTTAACTATGGCTACACCTTC.

The V gene is TRBV28, the J gene TRBJ1-6; 7 bases line up with TRBD1. The ends lost 2 bases at V and 7 bases at J; junction bases unmatched: 2. Germline lookup yields CDR1 MDHEN and CDR2 SYDVKM. The CDR3 length is 14 residues. DNA of the CDR3: TGTGCCAGCAGTTTACAACAGGGGAATTCACCCCTCCACTTT. Its protein is CASSLQQGNSPLHF.

The rearrangement links TRBV13 to TRBJ2-1; TRBD2 is a possible D gene (7 bases). There are 13 residues in the CDR3. V gave up 5 bases and J gave up 6 bases, with 11 bases separating them. Germline CDR1 and CDR2: PRHDT and FYEKMQ (reference sequence). This CDR3 is CASSGGGGNEQFF. The CDR3 DNA follows: TGTGCCAGCAGCGGGGGAGGGGGCAATGAGCAGTTCTTC.

About this clone itself: The sample holds other DNA sequences that translate to the same CDR3. CDR3 DNA sequence: TGTGCCAGCAGCCCGTCCGGGGGGGCGTGGGCTGAAGCTTTCTTT. This codes for CASSPSGGAWAEAFF. This chain links TRBV11-2 with TRBJ1-1, with D perhaps matching TRBD1 (6 bases). From germline, CDR1 is SGHAT and CDR2 FQNNGV. Trimming shortened V by 5 bases and J by 6 bases, and 19 bases separated the two germline ends. CDR3 length: 15 amino acids. Combining the CDR3 with reference TRBV11-2 and TRBJ1-1 gives the whole variable domain EAGVAQSPRYKIIEKRQSVAFWCNPISGHATLYWYQQILGQGPKLLIQFQNNGVVDDSQLPKDRFSAERLKGVDSTLKIQPAKLEDSAVYLCASSPSGGAWAEAFFGQGTRLTVV.

The V and J genes are TRBV7-9 and TRBJ2-1; 7 bases are a match to TRBD2. Per germline, CDR1 SEHNR and CDR2 FQNEAQ (reference sequence). Trimming cost V 1 base and J 2 bases; bases outside gene matches: 5. The CDR3 is 16 amino acids. This CDR3 reads CASSLGGGSTYNEQFF. The CDR3 coding sequence is TGTGCCAGCAGCTTAGGCGGGGGATCTACCTACAATGAGCAGTTCTTC.